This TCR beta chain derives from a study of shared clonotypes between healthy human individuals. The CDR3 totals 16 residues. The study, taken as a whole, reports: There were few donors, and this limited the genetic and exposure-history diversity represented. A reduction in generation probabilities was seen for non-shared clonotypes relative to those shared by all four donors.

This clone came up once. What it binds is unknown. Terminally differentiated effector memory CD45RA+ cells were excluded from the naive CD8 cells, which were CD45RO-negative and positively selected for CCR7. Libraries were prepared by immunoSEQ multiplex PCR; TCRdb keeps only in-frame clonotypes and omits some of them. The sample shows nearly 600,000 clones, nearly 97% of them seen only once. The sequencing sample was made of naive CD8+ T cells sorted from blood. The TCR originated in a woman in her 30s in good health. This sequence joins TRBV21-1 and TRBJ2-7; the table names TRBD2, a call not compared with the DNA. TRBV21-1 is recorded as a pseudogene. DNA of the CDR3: TGTGCCAGCAGCAAAGGCTCCGGGACTAGCGGATACGAGCAGTACTTC. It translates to CASSKGSGTSGYEQYF.